This TCR beta chain stems from a study of T-cell memory formation after mild COVID-19. Trimming stripped 7 bases from V and 2 bases from J, with 5 bases between. The CDR3 runs 11 residues. Germline CDR1 is SGHTA and CDR2 is FQGNSA. This clonotype was observed a few times. Constant-segment-primed 5'RACE gave TCR alpha and TCR beta cDNA libraries with sample barcodes and UMIs. TCRdb processed the 5' RACE reads anew with MiXCR; each CDR3 protein has one entry. The table has a few hundred thousand distinct CDR3 sequences, about 13% seen once. The rearrangement links TRBV7-2 to TRBJ2-5; no clear D gene. The receptor comes from a man younger than 30 who had mild COVID-19 (a few samples of this study predate the infection). Cell type and time point are not known. Sequences were obtained from PBMCs or a T cell subset sorted from them (not recorded which). CDR3 coding DNA: TGTGCCAGCACCAGACAAGAGACCCAGTACTTC. This sequence encodes CASTRQETQYF.